This T cell receptor beta chain was observed in a study of blood T cell repertoires in COVID-19. The CDR3 is 17 residues long. V was clipped by 4 bases and J by 6 bases; unmatched bases: 18. The germline V gene encodes CDR1 SGHRS and CDR2 YFSETQ. Using immunoSEQ multiplex PCR, the repertoire was profiled, and TCRdb retains in-frame clones only, with some absent. The sample records roughly 130,000 clones, 80% being singletons. The specimen sequenced was peripheral blood. This TCR was sampled from a man between 65 and 80 years old with acute or convalescent COVID-19. The chain has TRBV5-1 and TRBJ2-7; 8 bases align to TRBD1. The CDR3 DNA reads as TGCGCCAGCAGCCTGTCAGTACTTACAGGGGGGCCGGGCGAGCAGTACTTC. Amino acid sequence: CASSLSVLTGGPGEQYF. The full variable domain, rest sourced from reference TRBV5-1 and TRBJ2-7, is KAGVTQTPRYLIKTRGQQVTLSCSPISGHRSVSWYQQTPGQGLQFLFEYFSETQRNKGNFPGRFSGRQFSNSRSEMNVSTLELGDSALYLCASSLSVLTGGPGEQYFGPGTRLTVT.